This TCR beta chain stems from a study of PD-1 blockade in mismatch repair-deficient tumors. Background on the study: Enrolled about 2012-2016, patients had progressing, pretreated mismatch repair-deficient cancers of about twelve types. The study's findings and limits: Tumor-resident clones, often absent from pretreatment blood, expanded after pembrolizumab and then contracted.

As regards this clone: Its antigen is still unknown.

A few pembrolizumab responders had their TCRs sequenced. Clones were sequenced by immunoSEQ multiplex PCR, and TCRdb holds only the in-frame ones, with some missing. Of about 120,000 clones in the sample, 88% were seen once. CDR3 size: 14 residues. V was clipped by 6 bases and J by 6 bases, with 14 bases between them. In germline, CDR1 is KGHSH, CDR2 LQKENI. The sequence derives from an adult with mismatch repair-deficient cancer. The V call is TRBV18, the J call TRBJ2-2; D remains ambiguous. The source material was peripheral blood, sampled approximately 72 weeks after starting pembrolizumab. The CDR3 bases are TGTGCCAGCTCGCGAAACGAAGGCCCCGGGGAGCTGTTTTTT. As protein: CASSRNEGPGELFF.